Sequencing of this T cell receptor beta chain was carried out in a study of cytomegalovirus exposure and HLA in healthy donors. The study's findings and limits: Later genetic work tied a missense DCLRE1C variant to beta-chain V and J trimming. TCR beta V segments were, for the most part, productive about 87% or about 30% of the time in an earlier analysis. Analyses of presence/absence relied on an assumption of roughly uniform sequencing depth across donors.

Use of 60 Vbeta and 13 Jbeta primers characterized the PCR. Sequencing was performed with immunoSEQ multiplex PCR; in TCRdb, only in-frame clones are kept and a portion is missing. The data hold approximately 170,000 clones, with around 84% observed a single time. CDR3 size: 15 residues. In germline, CDR1 is MGHRA, CDR2 YSYEKL. V lost 4 bases to trimming and J lost 5 bases, with 14 bases between them. Only one count was recorded for this clone. Its cognate antigen is unknown. This clonotype was sampled from a boy aged 2-9 years in good health and CMV-seronegative. This chain connects TRBV4-1 to TRBJ2-2; D may be TRBD1 (6 bases). The sequenced material came from PBMCs. The CDR3 spells CASSLWTVETGELFF. The CDR3, as DNA: TGCGCCAGCAGCCTTTGGACAGTCGAGACCGGGGAGCTGTTTTTT.